This TCR beta chain came from a study of shared clonotypes between healthy human individuals. CD8 cells classed as naive were CD45RO-negative and positively selected for CCR7, excluding terminally differentiated effector memory CD45RA+ cells. Libraries were prepared by immunoSEQ multiplex PCR; TCRdb keeps only in-frame clonotypes and omits some of them. The sample contains 750,000 to 1,000,000 clones, 90% to 95% of which appear only once. This CDR3 contains 17 residues. CDR1 and CDR2 (germline): WSHSY, SAAADI. Deletions cut 0 bases from V and 0 bases from J, with 15 bases between. The source is a man aged 25 to 40 in good health. V is TRBV10-2 and J is TRBJ2-7; D is possibly TRBD2 (5 bases). The specimen sequenced was naive CD8+ T cells sorted from blood. The CDR3 nucleotides are TGCGCCAGCAGTGAGTCTTACAGCGGTCAAAGCTCCTACGAGCAGTACTTC. This encodes CASSESYSGQSSYEQYF.